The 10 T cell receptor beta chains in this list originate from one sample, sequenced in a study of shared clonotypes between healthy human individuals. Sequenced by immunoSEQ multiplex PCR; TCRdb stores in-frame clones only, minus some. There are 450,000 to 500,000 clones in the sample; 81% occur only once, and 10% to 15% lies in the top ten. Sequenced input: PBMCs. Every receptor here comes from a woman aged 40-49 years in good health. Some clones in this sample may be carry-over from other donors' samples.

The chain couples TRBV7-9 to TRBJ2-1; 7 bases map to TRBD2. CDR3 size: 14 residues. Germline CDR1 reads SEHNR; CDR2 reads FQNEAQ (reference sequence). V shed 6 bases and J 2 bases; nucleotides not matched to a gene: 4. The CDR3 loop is CASRLLAAYNEQFF. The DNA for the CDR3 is TGTGCCAGCAGACTTCTAGCGGCCTACAATGAGCAGTTCTTC.

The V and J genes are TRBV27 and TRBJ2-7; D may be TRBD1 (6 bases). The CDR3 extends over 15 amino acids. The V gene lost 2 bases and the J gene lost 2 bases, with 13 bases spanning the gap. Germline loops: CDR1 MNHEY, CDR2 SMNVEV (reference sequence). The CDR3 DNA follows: TGTGCCAGCAGTTTAACAGGGACCGCGACCTACGAGCAGTACTTC. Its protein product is CASSLTGTATYEQYF.

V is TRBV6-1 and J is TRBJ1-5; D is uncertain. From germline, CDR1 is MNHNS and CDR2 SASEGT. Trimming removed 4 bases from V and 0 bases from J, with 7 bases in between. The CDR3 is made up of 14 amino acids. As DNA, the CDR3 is TGTGCCAGCAGTGCACGAGATAGCAATCAGCCCCAGCATTTT. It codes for CASSARDSNQPQHF.

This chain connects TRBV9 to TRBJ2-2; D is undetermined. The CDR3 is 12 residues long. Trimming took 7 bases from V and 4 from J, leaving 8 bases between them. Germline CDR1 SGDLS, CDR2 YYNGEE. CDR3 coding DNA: TGTGCCAGCTCTGCTAGCACCGGGGAGCTGTTTTTT. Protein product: CASSASTGELFF.

The CDR3 here is CASSERTGVGGNTIYF. CDR3 nucleotides: TGTGCCAGCAGCGAACGAACAGGGGTCGGTGGAAACACCATATATTTT. This sequence joins TRBV9 and TRBJ1-3, with TRBD1 identical over 7 bases. The CDR3 contains 16 residues. Trimming removed 3 bases from V and 3 bases from J; junction bases left unmatched: 9. Germline CDR1 reads SGDLS; CDR2 reads YYNGEE.

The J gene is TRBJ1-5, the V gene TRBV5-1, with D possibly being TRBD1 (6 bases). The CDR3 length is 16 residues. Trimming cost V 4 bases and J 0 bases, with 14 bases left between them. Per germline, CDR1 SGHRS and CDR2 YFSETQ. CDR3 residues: CASSRGTPGSNQPQHF. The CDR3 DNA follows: TGCGCCAGCAGCAGAGGGACACCCGGTAGCAATCAGCCCCAGCATTTT. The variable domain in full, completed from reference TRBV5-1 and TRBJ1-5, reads KAGVTQTPRYLIKTRGQQVTLSCSPISGHRSVSWYQQTPGQGLQFLFEYFSETQRNKGNFPGRFSGRQFSNSRSEMNVSTLELGDSALYLCASSRGTPGSNQPQHFGDGTRLSIL.

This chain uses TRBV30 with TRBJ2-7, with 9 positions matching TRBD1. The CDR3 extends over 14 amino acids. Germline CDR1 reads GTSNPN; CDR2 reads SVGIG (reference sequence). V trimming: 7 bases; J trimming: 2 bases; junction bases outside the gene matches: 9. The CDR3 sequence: CASLGGTGTYEQYF. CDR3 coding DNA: TGTGCCTCCTTAGGAGGGACAGGGACCTACGAGCAGTACTTC.

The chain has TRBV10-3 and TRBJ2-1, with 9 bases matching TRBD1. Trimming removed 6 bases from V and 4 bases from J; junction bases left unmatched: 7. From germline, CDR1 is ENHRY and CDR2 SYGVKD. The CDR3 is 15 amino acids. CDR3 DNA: TGTGCCATCAGGGAACCGGGACAGGGATACAATGAGCAGTTCTTC. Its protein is CAIREPGQGYNEQFF.

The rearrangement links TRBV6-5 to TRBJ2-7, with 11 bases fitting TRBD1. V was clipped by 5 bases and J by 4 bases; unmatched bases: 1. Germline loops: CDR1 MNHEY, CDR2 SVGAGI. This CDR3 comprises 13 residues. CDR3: CASSRDRGYEQYF. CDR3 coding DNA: TGTGCCAGCAGTCGGGACAGGGGGTACGAGCAGTACTTC.

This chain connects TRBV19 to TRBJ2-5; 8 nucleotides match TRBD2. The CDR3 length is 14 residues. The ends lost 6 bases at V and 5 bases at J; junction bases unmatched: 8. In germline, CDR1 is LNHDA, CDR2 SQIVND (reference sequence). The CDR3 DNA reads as TGTGCCAGTAGACCCTTAGCGGGAACGGAGACCCAGTACTTC. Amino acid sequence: CASRPLAGTETQYF. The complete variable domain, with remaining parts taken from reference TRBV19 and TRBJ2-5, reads DGGITQSPKYLFRKEGQNVTLSCEQNLNHDAMYWYRQDPGQGLRLIYYSQIVNDFQKGDIAEGYSVSREKKESFPLTVTSAQKNPTAFYLCASRPLAGTETQYFGPGTRLLVL.